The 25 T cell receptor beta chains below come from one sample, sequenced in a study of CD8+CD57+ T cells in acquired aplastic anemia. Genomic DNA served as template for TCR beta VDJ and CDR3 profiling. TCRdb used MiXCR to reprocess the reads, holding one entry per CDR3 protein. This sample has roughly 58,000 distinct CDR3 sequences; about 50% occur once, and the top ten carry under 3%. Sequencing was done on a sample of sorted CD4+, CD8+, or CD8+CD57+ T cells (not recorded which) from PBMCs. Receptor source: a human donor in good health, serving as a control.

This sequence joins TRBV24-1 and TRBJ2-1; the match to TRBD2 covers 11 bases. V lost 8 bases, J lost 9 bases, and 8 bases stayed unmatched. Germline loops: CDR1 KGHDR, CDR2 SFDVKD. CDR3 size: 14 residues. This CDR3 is CATTKTGTSGEQFF. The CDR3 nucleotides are TGTGCCACCACCAAAACCGGGACTAGCGGTGAGCAGTTCTTC.

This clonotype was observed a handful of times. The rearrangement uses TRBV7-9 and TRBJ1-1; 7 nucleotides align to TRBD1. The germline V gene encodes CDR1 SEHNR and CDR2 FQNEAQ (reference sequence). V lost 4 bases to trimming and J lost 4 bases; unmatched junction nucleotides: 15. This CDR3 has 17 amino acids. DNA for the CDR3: TGTGCCAGCAGCTCACACGACAGGGCGGGAGTTCGCACTGAAGCTTTCTTT. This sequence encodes CASSSHDRAGVRTEAFF.

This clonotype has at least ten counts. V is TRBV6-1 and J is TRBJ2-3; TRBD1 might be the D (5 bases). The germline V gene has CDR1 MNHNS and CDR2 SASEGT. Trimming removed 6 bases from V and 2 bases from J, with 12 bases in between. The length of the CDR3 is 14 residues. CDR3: CASRNRQTTDTQYF. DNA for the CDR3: TGTGCCAGCAGAAACCGACAGACCACAGATACGCAGTATTTT.

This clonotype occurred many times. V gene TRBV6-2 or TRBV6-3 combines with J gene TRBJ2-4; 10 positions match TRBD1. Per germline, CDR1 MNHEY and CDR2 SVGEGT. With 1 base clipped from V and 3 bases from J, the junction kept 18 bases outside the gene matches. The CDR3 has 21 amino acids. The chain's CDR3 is CASSYCLGTGVPQTIKNIQYF. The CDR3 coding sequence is TGTGCCAGCAGTTACTGTCTCGGGACAGGGGTTCCTCAAACGATCAAAAACATTCAGTACTTC.

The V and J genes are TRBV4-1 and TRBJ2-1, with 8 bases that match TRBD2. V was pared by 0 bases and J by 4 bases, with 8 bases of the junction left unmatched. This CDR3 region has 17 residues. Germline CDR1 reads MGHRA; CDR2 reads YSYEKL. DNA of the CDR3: TGCGCCAGCAGCCAAGATGGGCGGGGGGCCGCGTACAATGAGCAGTTCTTC. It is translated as CASSQDGRGAAYNEQFF.

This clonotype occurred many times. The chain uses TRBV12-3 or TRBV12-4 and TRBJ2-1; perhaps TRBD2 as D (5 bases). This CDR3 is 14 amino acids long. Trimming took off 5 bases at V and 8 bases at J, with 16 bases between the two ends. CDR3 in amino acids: CASSPSLVGYEQFF. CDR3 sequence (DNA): TGTGCCAGCAGTCCATCACTAGTGGGCTATGAGCAGTTCTTC.

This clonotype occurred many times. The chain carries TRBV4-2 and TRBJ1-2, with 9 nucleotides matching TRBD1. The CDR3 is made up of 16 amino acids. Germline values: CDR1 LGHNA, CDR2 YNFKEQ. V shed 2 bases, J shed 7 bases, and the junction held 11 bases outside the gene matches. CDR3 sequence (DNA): TGTGCCAGCAGCCAAAGCTGGACAGGGGTTATGGGTGGCTACACCTTC. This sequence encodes CASSQSWTGVMGGYTF.

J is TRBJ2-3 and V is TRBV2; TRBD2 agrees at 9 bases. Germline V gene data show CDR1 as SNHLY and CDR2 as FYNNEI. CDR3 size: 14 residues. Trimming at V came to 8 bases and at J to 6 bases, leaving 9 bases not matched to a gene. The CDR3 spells CASGGASGEDTQYF. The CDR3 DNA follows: TGTGCCAGCGGGGGGGCTAGCGGGGAGGATACGCAGTATTTT.

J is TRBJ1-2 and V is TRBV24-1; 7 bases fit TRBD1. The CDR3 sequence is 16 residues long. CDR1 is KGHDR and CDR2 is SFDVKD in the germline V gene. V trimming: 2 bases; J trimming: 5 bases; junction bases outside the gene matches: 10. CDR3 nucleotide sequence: TGTGCCACCAGTGATTCGCGGAGTGGGACAGATTATGGCTACACCTTC. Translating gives CATSDSRSGTDYGYTF.

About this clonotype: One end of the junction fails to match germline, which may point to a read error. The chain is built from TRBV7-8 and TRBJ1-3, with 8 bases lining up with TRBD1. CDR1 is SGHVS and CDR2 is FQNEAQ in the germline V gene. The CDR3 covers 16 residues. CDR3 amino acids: CASSTRQGTAGNTIYF. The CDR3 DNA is TGCGCCAGCAGCACCCGACAGGGGACGGCTGGAAACACCATATATTTT.

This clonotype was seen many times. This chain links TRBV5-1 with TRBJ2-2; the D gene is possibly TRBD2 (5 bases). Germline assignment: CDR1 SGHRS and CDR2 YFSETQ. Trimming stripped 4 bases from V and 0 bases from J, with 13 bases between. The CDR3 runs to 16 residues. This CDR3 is CASSLGEGANTGELFF. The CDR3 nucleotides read TGCGCCAGCAGCCTCGGAGAGGGCGCGAACACCGGGGAGCTGTTTTTT.

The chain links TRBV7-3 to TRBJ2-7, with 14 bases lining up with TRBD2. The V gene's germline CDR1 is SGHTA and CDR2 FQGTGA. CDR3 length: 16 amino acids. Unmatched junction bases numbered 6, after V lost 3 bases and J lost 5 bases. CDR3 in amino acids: CASSFSGTSGRHEQYF. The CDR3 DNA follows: TGTGCCAGCAGCTTCTCAGGGACTAGCGGGAGACACGAGCAGTACTTC.

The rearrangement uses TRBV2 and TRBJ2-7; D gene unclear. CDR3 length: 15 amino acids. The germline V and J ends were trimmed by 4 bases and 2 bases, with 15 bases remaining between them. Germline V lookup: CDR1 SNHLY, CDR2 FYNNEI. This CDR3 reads CASSGWAGSTYEQYF. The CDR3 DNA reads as TGTGCCAGCAGTGGGTGGGCAGGTTCTACCTACGAGCAGTACTTC.

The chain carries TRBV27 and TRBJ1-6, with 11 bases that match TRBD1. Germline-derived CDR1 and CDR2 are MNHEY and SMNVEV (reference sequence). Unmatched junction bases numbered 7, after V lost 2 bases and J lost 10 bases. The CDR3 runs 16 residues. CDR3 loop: CASSLAGTGGISPLHF. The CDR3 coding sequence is TGTGCCAGCAGTTTAGCCGGGACAGGGGGAATATCACCCCTCCACTTT.

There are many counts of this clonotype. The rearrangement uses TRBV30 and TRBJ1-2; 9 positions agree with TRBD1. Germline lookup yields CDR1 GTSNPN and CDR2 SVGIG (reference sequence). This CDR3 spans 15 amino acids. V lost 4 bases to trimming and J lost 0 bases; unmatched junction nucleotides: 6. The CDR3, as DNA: TGTGCCTGGACCCATAGGACAGGGGCTAACTATGGCTACACCTTC. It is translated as CAWTHRTGANYGYTF.

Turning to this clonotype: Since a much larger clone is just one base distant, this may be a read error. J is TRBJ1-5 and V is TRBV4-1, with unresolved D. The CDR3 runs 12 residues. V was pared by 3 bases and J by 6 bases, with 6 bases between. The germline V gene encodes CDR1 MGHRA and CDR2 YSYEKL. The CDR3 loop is CASSQTSQPQHF. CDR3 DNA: TGCGCCAGCAGCCAGACCAGTCAGCCCCAGCATTTT.

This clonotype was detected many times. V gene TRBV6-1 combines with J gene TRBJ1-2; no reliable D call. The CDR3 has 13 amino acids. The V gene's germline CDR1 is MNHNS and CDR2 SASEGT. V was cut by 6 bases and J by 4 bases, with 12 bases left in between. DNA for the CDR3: TGTGCCAGCAGACCATCAAGTTCCTATGGCTACACCTTC. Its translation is CASRPSSSYGYTF.

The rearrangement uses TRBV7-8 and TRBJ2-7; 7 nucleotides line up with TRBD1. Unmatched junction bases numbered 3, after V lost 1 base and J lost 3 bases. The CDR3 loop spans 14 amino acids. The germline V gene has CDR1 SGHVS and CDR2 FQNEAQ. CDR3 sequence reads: CASSLGHRGYEQYF. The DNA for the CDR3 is TGTGCCAGCAGCTTAGGACACAGGGGCTACGAGCAGTACTTC.

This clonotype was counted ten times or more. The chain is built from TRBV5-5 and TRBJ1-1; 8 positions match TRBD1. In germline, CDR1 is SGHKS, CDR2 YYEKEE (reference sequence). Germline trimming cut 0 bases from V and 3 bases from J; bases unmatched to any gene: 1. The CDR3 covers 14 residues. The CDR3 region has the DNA TGTGCCAGCAGCTTGGACAGGGGGTACACTGAAGCTTTCTTT. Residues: CASSLDRGYTEAFF.

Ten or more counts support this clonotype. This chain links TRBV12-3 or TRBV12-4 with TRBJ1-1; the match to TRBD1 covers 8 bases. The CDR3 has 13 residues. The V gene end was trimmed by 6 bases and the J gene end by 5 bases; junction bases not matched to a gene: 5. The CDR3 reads CASSRTGRTEAFF. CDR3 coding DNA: TGTGCCAGCAGCCGGACAGGGCGGACTGAAGCTTTCTTT.

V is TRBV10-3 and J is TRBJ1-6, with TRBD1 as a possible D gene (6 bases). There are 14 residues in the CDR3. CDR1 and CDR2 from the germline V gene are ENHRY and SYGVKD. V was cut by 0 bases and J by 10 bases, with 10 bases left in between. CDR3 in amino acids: CAISESGGGSPLHF. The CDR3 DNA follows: TGTGCCATCAGTGAGTCTGGGGGCGGATCACCCCTCCACTTT.

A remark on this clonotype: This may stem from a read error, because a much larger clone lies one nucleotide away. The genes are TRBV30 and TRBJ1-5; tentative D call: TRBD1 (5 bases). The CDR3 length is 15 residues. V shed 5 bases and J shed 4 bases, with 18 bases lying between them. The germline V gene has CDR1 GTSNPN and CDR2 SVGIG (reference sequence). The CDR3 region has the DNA TGTGCCTGGGGCCCGGAACCCCGGGGGAATCAGCCCCAGCATTTT. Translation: CAWGPEPRGNQPQHF.

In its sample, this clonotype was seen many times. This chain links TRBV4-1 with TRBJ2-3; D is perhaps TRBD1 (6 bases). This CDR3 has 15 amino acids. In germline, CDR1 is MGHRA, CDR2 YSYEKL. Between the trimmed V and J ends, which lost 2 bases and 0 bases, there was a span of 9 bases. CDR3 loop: CASSQPDRSTDTQYF. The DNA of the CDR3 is TGCGCCAGCAGCCAACCGGACAGAAGCACAGATACGCAGTATTTT.

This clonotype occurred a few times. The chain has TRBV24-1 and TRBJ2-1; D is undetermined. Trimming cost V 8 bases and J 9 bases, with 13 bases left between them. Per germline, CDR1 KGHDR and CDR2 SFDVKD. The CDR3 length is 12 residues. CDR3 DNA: TGTGCCACCACCAAACAAGACGGTGAGCAGTTCTTC. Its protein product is CATTKQDGEQFF.

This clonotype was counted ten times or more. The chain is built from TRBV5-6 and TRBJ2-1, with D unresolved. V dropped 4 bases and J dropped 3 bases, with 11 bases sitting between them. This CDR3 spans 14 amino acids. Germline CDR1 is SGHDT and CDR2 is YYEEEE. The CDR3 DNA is TGTGCCAGCAGCCCACATTTTGGCTACAATGAGCAGTTCTTC. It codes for CASSPHFGYNEQFF.